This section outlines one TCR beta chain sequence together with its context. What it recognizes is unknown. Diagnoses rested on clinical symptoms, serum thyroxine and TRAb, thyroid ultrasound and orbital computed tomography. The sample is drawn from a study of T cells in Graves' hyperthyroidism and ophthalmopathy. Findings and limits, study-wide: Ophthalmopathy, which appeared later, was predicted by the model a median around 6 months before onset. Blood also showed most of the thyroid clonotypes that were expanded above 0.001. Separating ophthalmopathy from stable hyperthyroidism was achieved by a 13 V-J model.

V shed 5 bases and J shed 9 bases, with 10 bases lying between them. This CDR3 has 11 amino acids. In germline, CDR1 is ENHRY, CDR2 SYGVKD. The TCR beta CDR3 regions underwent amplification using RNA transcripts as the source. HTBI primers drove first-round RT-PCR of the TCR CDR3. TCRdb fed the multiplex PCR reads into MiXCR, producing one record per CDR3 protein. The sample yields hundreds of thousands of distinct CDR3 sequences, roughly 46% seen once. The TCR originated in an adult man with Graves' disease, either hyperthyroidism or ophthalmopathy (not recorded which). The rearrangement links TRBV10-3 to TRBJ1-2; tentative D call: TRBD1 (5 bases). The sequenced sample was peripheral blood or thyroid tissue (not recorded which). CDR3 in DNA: TGTGCCATCAGTAAGGGGATGAGCTACACCTTC. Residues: CAISKGMSYTF.